Following are 16 T cell receptor beta chains from one sample sequenced in a study of T cell repertoires in cytomegalovirus infection (dated by TCRdb to about 2019). The sample was run on an Illumina HiSeq 1500. TCRdb reworked the public reads: Q25 trimming with fastp, MiXCR clone assembly, productive beta chains retained. Every distinct CDR3 protein forms one entry, paired with its most common genes and DNA. Recorded for this sample are roughly 500,000 distinct CDR3 sequences; 33% of them occurred a single time. The ten top clones hold 17% of the sample. The sample's treatment or condition label is to be understood as: in vitro stimulation with specific CMV peptide epitopes to enrich CMV-specific T cells. Their recognized antigens are unknown. The sequencing here drew on cultured PBMCs, taken from culture after CMV antigen stimulation. The source is a human donor in good health (CMV status not recorded). Some clones in this sample may be carry-over from other donors' samples.

The J gene is TRBJ1-5, the V gene TRBV30; no firm D call. Germline CDR1 GTSNPN, CDR2 SVGIG (reference sequence). Trimming took 5 bases from V and 7 from J, leaving 15 bases between them. This CDR3 is 13 amino acids long. The CDR3 coding sequence is TGTGCCTGGGGGCCCGGGGAGCAGCAGCCCCAGCATTTT. It encodes CAWGPGEQQPQHF.

This clonotype was counted at least ten times. This chain connects TRBV20-1 to TRBJ2-7; 7 nucleotides match TRBD1. Trimming at V came to 5 bases and at J to 2 bases, leaving 3 bases not matched to a gene. The CDR3 has 12 amino acids. Germline CDR1 and CDR2: DFQATT and SNEGSKA (reference sequence). CDR3 protein: CSAPTGTYEQYF. DNA for the CDR3: TGCAGTGCTCCGACAGGGACCTACGAGCAGTACTTC.

This clonotype was recorded once. A much bigger clone sits one base away, suggesting this may be a read error. A read error is likely, as this CDR3 ends without the conserved phenylalanine or tryptophan. This chain links TRBV7-2 with TRBJ2-3, with 16 bases identical to TRBD2. Per the germline V gene, CDR1 is SGHTA and CDR2 is FQGNSA. This CDR3 comprises 19 residues. V gave up 1 base and J gave up 8 bases; unmatched junction bases: 12. The CDR3 is CASSLDPSGLAGGRGTQYL. The CDR3 coding sequence is TGTGCCAGCAGCTTAGACCCCTCGGGACTAGCGGGAGGGCGTGGTACGCAGTATTTA.

J is TRBJ2-3 and V is TRBV11-2, with D maybe TRBD2 (7 bases). Trimming shortened V by 5 bases and J by 0 bases, and 30 bases separated the two germline ends. The CDR3 is made up of 21 amino acids. Germline CDR1 is SGHAT and CDR2 is FQNNGV. CDR3 nucleotide sequence: TGTGCCAGCAGCGCCAGCAAAAGGGGGGGTCTTAGCGGAACTAGCACAGATACGCAGTATTTT. Its protein is CASSASKRGGLSGTSTDTQYF. Full variable domain (rest looked up from reference TRBV11-2 and TRBJ2-3): EAGVAQSPRYKIIEKRQSVAFWCNPISGHATLYWYQQILGQGPKLLIQFQNNGVVDDSQLPKDRFSAERLKGVDSTLKIQPAKLEDSAVYLCASSASKRGGLSGTSTDTQYFGPGTRLTVL.

The table lists this clonotype with a few counts. The gene calls are TRBV7-2 and TRBJ2-2, with TRBD1 matching 9 bases. The CDR3 has 16 residues. From germline, CDR1 is SGHTA and CDR2 FQGNSA. The junction had 7 bases not matched to a gene; V was cut back by 3 bases and J by 5 bases. The CDR3 sequence: CASSFTGGMTTGELFF. In DNA, the CDR3 is TGTGCCAGCAGCTTCACAGGGGGCATGACGACCGGGGAGCTGTTTTTT.

The J gene is TRBJ1-1, the V gene TRBV12-3 or TRBV12-4, with 9 bases aligning to TRBD1. This CDR3 region has 13 residues. Losses at the gene ends were 10 bases for V and 0 bases for J; bases not matched to a gene: 3. The CDR3, as DNA: TGTGCCACGACAGGGGGAATGAACACTGAAGCTTTCTTT. It specifies CATTGGMNTEAFF.

V gene TRBV11-2 combines with J gene TRBJ2-3, with TRBD2 matching over 9 bases. The CDR3 consists of 15 residues. Germline trimming cut 5 bases from V and 4 bases from J; bases unmatched to any gene: 7. The germline CDR1 and CDR2 sequences are SGHAT and FQNNGV. The CDR3 loop is CASSPSGMGSDTQYF. Written as DNA, the CDR3 is TGTGCCAGCAGCCCTAGCGGGATGGGCTCAGATACGCAGTATTTT.

This clonotype was counted between two and nine times. The J gene is TRBJ2-1, the V gene TRBV6-5, with D tentatively TRBD2 (5 bases). The CDR3 is 16 residues long. V dropped 5 bases and J dropped 3 bases, with 17 bases sitting between them. Germline V gives CDR1 MNHEY, CDR2 SVGAGI. DNA of the CDR3: TGTGCCAGCAGTACTCCTGGAGGAGGTGGCTACAATGAGCAGTTCTTC. Its protein product is CASSTPGGGGYNEQFF.

This clonotype appeared a few times. The chain carries TRBV19 and TRBJ1-3; tentatively, D is TRBD1 (5 bases). Germline CDR1 is LNHDA and CDR2 is SQIVND (reference sequence). Trimming shortened V by 5 bases and J by 0 bases, and 17 bases separated the two germline ends. The CDR3 has 17 amino acids. The DNA for the CDR3 is TGTGCCAGTAGTCCCGGGGGGAGGCGAAGCTCTGGAAACACCATATATTTT. Encoded protein: CASSPGGRRSSGNTIYF.

This clonotype has only a few counts. V and J are TRBV4-1 and TRBJ2-7; 8 bases fit TRBD1. The CDR3 has 18 residues. Losses at the gene ends were 0 bases for V and 1 base for J; bases not matched to a gene: 11. Germline CDR1 reads MGHRA; CDR2 reads YSYEKL. The CDR3 DNA sequence: TGCGCCAGCAGCCAAGAAACCCTGACAGGGGCTTTGTCCTACGAGCAGTACTTC. It yields the protein CASSQETLTGALSYEQYF.

This clonotype was seen more than once but under ten times. The chain joins TRBV5-6 to TRBJ1-1; D is unclear. The CDR3 has 13 residues. Germline-derived CDR1 and CDR2 are SGHDT and YYEEEE. V lost 7 bases and J 1 base, leaving 11 bases between the germline ends. The CDR3: CASRGTRNTEAFF. Here the CDR3 DNA reads TGTGCCAGCCGAGGAACAAGGAACACTGAAGCTTTCTTT.

The chain is built from TRBV7-2 and TRBJ2-1, with TRBD2 as a possible D gene (6 bases). Germline V lookup: CDR1 SGHTA, CDR2 FQGNSA. The length of the CDR3 is 14 residues. The V and J ends lost 7 bases and 9 bases respectively, with 19 bases between them. As DNA, the CDR3 is TGTGCCAGCACCCTAAGACGGGAGTTATTTGAGCAGTTCTTC. Translation gives CASTLRRELFEQFF.

The sample holds a few counts of this clonotype. The chain has TRBV4-3 and TRBJ1-1; 8 nucleotides match TRBD1. Losses at the gene ends were 6 bases for V and 5 bases for J; bases not matched to a gene: 8. In germline, CDR1 is LGHNA, CDR2 YSLEER. The CDR3 sequence is 14 residues long. CDR3 in amino acids: CASSRTGMETEAFF. Written as DNA, the CDR3 is TGCGCCAGCAGTAGGACAGGGATGGAGACTGAAGCTTTCTTT.

The chain recombines TRBV20-1 with TRBJ2-1; 7 bases align to TRBD2. The V gene's germline CDR1 is DFQATT and CDR2 SNEGSKA (reference sequence). The V and J ends lost 1 base and 7 bases, in that order; junction bases with no gene match: 10. This CDR3 comprises 15 residues. The CDR3 region has the DNA TGCAGTGCTAGAGTACCGGGACTACCTTTGAATGAGCAGTTCTTC. It yields the protein CSARVPGLPLNEQFF.

This sequence joins TRBV4-1 and TRBJ2-1; a possible D gene is TRBD2 (6 bases). The CDR3 has 15 amino acids. Germline CDR1 reads MGHRA; CDR2 reads YSYEKL. Deletions cut 2 bases from V and 6 bases from J, with 14 bases between. The CDR3 DNA follows: TGCGCCAGCAGCCAACGCGAGCTAGCGACCAATGAGCAGTTCTTC. This translates into CASSQRELATNEQFF.

The chain combines TRBV7-9 with TRBJ1-2; 10 bases are shared with TRBD1. V trimming: 5 bases; J trimming: 8 bases; junction bases outside the gene matches: 26. This CDR3 is 20 amino acids long. From germline, CDR1 is SEHNR and CDR2 FQNEAQ (reference sequence). The CDR3 DNA is TGTGCCAGCAGCCAACAGTTCACCGGGACAGGGGAGAACGTCGGGAGGGGCTACACCTTC. It yields the protein CASSQQFTGTGENVGRGYTF.